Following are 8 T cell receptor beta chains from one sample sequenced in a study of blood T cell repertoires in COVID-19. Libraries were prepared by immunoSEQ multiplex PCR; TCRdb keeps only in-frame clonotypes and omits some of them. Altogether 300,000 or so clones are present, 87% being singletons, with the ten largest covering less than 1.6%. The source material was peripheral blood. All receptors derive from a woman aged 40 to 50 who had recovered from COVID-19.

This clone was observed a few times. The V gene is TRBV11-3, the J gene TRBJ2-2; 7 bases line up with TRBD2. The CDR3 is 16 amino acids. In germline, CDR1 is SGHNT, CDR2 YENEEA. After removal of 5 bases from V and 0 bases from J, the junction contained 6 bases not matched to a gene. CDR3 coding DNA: TGTGCCAGCAGCACACGGGAGGCGACGAACACCGGGGAGCTGTTTTTT. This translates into CASSTREATNTGELFF.

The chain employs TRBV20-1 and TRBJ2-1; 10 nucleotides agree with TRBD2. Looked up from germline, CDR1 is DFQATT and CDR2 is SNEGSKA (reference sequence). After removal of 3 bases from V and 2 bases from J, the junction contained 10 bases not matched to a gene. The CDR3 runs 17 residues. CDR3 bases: TGCAGTGCTAGTGGAATAGCGGGGGGTTTCACCTACAATGAGCAGTTCTTC. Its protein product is CSASGIAGGFTYNEQFF.

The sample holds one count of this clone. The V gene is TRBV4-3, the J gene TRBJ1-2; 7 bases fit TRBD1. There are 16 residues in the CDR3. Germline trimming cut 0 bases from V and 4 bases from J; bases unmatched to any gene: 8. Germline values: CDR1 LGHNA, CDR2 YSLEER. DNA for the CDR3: TGCGCCAGCAGCCAAGAGTATAACAGGGGCTTCTATGGCTACACCTTC. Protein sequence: CASSQEYNRGFYGYTF.

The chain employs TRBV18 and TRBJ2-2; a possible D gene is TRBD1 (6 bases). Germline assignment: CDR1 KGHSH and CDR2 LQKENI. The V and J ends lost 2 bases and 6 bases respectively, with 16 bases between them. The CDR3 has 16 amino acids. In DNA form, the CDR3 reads TGTGCCAGCTCACCATCCAGGGGCCGGAGCTCCGGGGAGCTGTTTTTT. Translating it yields CASSPSRGRSSGELFF.

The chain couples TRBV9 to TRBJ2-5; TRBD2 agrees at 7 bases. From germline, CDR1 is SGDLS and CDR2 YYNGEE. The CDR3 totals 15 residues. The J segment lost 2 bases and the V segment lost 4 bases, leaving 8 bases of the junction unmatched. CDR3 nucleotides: TGTGCCAGCAGCACTCTAGCGGCCCCTCAAGAGACCCAGTACTTC. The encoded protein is CASSTLAAPQETQYF.

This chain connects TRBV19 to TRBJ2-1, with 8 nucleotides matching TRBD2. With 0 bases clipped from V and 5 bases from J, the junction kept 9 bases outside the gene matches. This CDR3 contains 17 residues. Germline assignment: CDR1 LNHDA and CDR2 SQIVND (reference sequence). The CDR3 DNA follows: TGTGCCAGTAGTATAGATCTGCGGGGGGCCGAACACAATGAGCAGTTCTTC. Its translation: CASSIDLRGAEHNEQFF.

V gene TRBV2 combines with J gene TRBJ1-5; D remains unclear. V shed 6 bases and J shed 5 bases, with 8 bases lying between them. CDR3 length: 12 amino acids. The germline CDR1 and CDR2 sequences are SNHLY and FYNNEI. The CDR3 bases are TGTGCCAGCAGCCGGAGGTATCAGCCCCAGCATTTT. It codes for CASSRRYQPQHF. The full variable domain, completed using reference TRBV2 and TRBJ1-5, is EPEVTQTPSHQVTQMGQEVILRCVPISNHLYFYWYRQILGQKVEFLVSFYNNEISEKSEIFDDQFSVERPDGSNFTLKIRSTKLEDSAMYFCASSRRYQPQHFGDGTRLSIL.

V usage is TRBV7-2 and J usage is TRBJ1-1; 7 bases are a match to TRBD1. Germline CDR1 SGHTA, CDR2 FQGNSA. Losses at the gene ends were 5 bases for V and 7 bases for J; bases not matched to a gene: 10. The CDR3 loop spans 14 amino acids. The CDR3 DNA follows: TGTGCCAGCAGCAACCAGGGGGGTGCCGGTGAAGCTTTCTTT. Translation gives CASSNQGGAGEAFF.